Listed here are 16 T cell receptor beta chains from one sample, sequenced in a study of blood T cell repertoires in COVID-19. TCRdb keeps only in-frame clones here, not all; method: immunoSEQ multiplex PCR. The sample contains hundreds of thousands of clones, roughly 91% of which appear only once. The sequenced material came from PBMCs or T cells enriched from blood (not recorded which). These receptors were collected from a woman aged 60-75 years in a cohort exposed to, infected with or recovered from COVID-19 (not recorded which).

The J gene is TRBJ1-5, the V gene TRBV5-6; 7 positions match TRBD1. Germline CDR1 and CDR2: SGHDT and YYEEEE. Germline trimming cut 0 bases from V and 10 bases from J; bases unmatched to any gene: 13. This CDR3 is built from 16 residues. The CDR3 coding sequence is TGTGCCAGCAGCTTGGCCGGACAGGCACTTACTAAACCCCAGCATTTT. The encoded protein is CASSLAGQALTKPQHF.

This chain joins TRBV9 and TRBJ1-2, with TRBD1 matching 11 bases. J lost 4 bases, V lost 1 base, and 9 bases had no gene match. The germline V gene has CDR1 SGDLS and CDR2 YYNGEE. The CDR3 consists of 17 residues. The CDR3 region is CASSVKGTGQGGYGYTF. The CDR3 region has the DNA TGTGCCAGCAGCGTAAAGGGGACGGGACAGGGGGGCTATGGCTACACCTTC.

The chain employs TRBV5-8 and TRBJ2-1; the D gene is possibly TRBD1 (5 bases). CDR3 size: 15 residues. Trimming removed 5 bases from V and 8 bases from J, with 20 bases in between. The germline CDR1 and CDR2 sequences are SGHTS and YDEGEE. DNA of the CDR3: TGTGCCAGCAGGCGGATCCTCCAGGGTCGGGATGAGCAGTTCTTC. It translates to CASRRILQGRDEQFF. Supplemented by reference TRBV5-8 and TRBJ2-1, the full variable domain reads EAGVTQSPTHLIKTRGQQATLRCSPISGHTSVYWYQQALGLGLQFLLWYDEGEERNRGNFPPRFSGRQFPNYSSELNVNALELEDSALYLCASRRILQGRDEQFFGPGTRLTVL.

The chain combines TRBV18 with TRBJ2-2, with 8 bases identical to TRBD1. Germline V CDR1 and CDR2: KGHSH, LQKENI. The J segment lost 1 base and the V segment lost 1 base, leaving 5 bases of the junction unmatched. This CDR3 has 17 amino acids. The CDR3 is CASSPLPQGGNTGELFF. The CDR3 DNA is TGTGCCAGCTCACCACTCCCACAGGGGGGGAACACCGGGGAGCTGTTTTTT. Full variable domain (outside the CDR3, taken from reference TRBV18 and TRBJ2-2): NAGVMQNPRHLVRRRGQEARLRCSPMKGHSHVYWYRQLPEEGLKFMVYLQKENIIDESGMPKERFSAEFPKEGPSILRIQQVVRGDSAAYFCASSPLPQGGNTGELFFGEGSRLTVL.

The V gene is TRBV6-1, the J gene TRBJ1-1, with D tentatively TRBD1 (6 bases). This CDR3 comprises 14 residues. In germline, CDR1 is MNHNS, CDR2 SASEGT. Between the trimmed V and J ends, which lost 3 bases and 3 bases, there was a span of 11 bases. Here the CDR3 reads CASSDQGSYTEAFF. The CDR3 bases are TGTGCCAGCAGTGACCAGGGGTCGTACACTGAAGCTTTCTTT.

The chain employs TRBV11-3 and TRBJ2-1; weak D call: TRBD2 (5 bases). Between the trimmed V and J ends, which lost 4 bases and 6 bases, there was a span of 7 bases. This CDR3 is built from 12 residues. Germline-derived CDR1 and CDR2 are SGHNT and YENEEA. CDR3: CASSYGGNEQFF. In DNA form, the CDR3 reads TGTGCCAGCAGCTACGGAGGCAATGAGCAGTTCTTC.

Only a few counts were recorded for this clone. The J gene is TRBJ2-7, the V gene TRBV6-2 or TRBV6-3; 9 positions agree with TRBD1. Germline assignment: CDR1 MNHEY and CDR2 SVGEGT. The CDR3 has 16 residues. The V gene end was trimmed by 5 bases and the J gene end by 4 bases; junction bases not matched to a gene: 12. The CDR3 DNA sequence: TGTGCCAGCAGTCATACTAAGGCACAGGGGGCTTACGAGCAGTACTTC. This encodes CASSHTKAQGAYEQYF.

The chain couples TRBV7-3 to TRBJ2-1, with 10 bases fitting TRBD2. There are 17 residues in the CDR3. Unmatched junction bases numbered 14, after V lost 5 bases and J lost 7 bases. CDR1 and CDR2 (germline): SGHTA, FQGTGA. The CDR3 DNA follows: TGTGCCAGCAGCGATAAGGGTCTAGCGGGAGTTAGTAATGAGCAGTTCTTC. Protein product: CASSDKGLAGVSNEQFF.

This rearrangement joins TRBV19 to TRBJ2-3; no definite D call. Germline CDR1 reads LNHDA; CDR2 reads SQIVND (reference sequence). The CDR3 spans 14 residues. Deletions cut 5 bases from V and 1 base from J, with 10 bases between. The CDR3 loop is CASSPLVGTDTQYF. In DNA form, the CDR3 reads TGTGCCAGTAGTCCATTAGTAGGCACAGATACGCAGTATTTT.

The chain has TRBV15 and TRBJ2-3; 7 bases map to TRBD1. The V segment lost 4 bases and the J segment 4 bases; nucleotides outside the gene matches: 5. This CDR3 has 14 amino acids. Germline assignment: CDR1 LNHNV and CDR2 YYDKDF (reference sequence). CDR3 coding DNA: TGTGCCACCAGCATCGGGACAGACGCAGATACGCAGTATTTT. Translated: CATSIGTDADTQYF.

In regard to this clone: Distinct nucleotide sequences in the sample also encode this CDR3. The rearrangement links TRBV5-1 to TRBJ2-2; TRBD2 matches 13 bases. The CDR3 is 17 amino acids. Germline values: CDR1 SGHRS, CDR2 YFSETQ. V dropped 3 bases and J dropped 2; count of bases not matched to a gene: 4. DNA of the CDR3: TGCGCCAGCAGCTGGACTAGCGGGAGTCCCAACACCGGGGAGCTGTTTTTT. This translates into CASSWTSGSPNTGELFF. Looking up the rest from reference TRBV5-1 and TRBJ2-2 gives the full variable domain: KAGVTQTPRYLIKTRGQQVTLSCSPISGHRSVSWYQQTPGQGLQFLFEYFSETQRNKGNFPGRFSGRQFSNSRSEMNVSTLELGDSALYLCASSWTSGSPNTGELFFGEGSRLTVL.

The rearrangement uses TRBV5-1 and TRBJ2-3; D ambiguous. CDR3 size: 15 residues. Trimming stripped 3 bases from V and 2 bases from J, with 13 bases between. Germline loops: CDR1 SGHRS, CDR2 YFSETQ. The CDR3 reads CASSSRGLYTDTQYF. The CDR3 nucleotides are TGCGCCAGCAGCTCGCGTGGGCTCTACACAGATACGCAGTATTTT.

The chain links TRBV28 to TRBJ1-6; 8 bases fit TRBD1. Germline CDR1 reads MDHEN; CDR2 reads SYDVKM. The CDR3 spans 19 residues. V dropped 4 bases and J dropped 1; count of bases not matched to a gene: 12. The CDR3 coding sequence is TGTGCCAGCAGTTCCTCGCTCCAGGGGGCCAGGTCCTATAATTCACCCCTCCACTTT. Translation gives CASSSSLQGARSYNSPLHF.

The chain is built from TRBV5-5 and TRBJ1-1, with D possibly matching TRBD1 (6 bases). The V end was cut by 1 base, the J end by 5 bases, with 9 bases between. CDR3 length equals 13 residues. Germline CDR1 is SGHKS and CDR2 is YYEKEE (reference sequence). Here the CDR3 DNA reads TGTGCCAGCAGCTTGCGGACAGATACTGAAGCTTTCTTT. Translation: CASSLRTDTEAFF.

The genes are TRBV5-1 and TRBJ2-3; D is perhaps TRBD2 (5 bases). Germline V gene data show CDR1 as SGHRS and CDR2 as YFSETQ. This CDR3 has 12 residues. The ends were cut back, 6 bases at V and 4 bases at J, with 9 bases in the middle. Here the CDR3 reads CASTGIADTQYF. CDR3 DNA: TGCGCCAGCACGGGGATAGCAGATACGCAGTATTTT.

The chain has TRBV5-1 and TRBJ2-7; 7 bases align to TRBD2. Germline trimming cut 7 bases from V and 9 bases from J; bases unmatched to any gene: 19. The CDR3 consists of 15 residues. Germline V gene data show CDR1 as SGHRS and CDR2 as YFSETQ. The CDR3 DNA reads as TGCGCCAGCGCCCTGGCGGGGGAGCCCGTCTTGGGGCAGTACTTC. Translating it yields CASALAGEPVLGQYF.